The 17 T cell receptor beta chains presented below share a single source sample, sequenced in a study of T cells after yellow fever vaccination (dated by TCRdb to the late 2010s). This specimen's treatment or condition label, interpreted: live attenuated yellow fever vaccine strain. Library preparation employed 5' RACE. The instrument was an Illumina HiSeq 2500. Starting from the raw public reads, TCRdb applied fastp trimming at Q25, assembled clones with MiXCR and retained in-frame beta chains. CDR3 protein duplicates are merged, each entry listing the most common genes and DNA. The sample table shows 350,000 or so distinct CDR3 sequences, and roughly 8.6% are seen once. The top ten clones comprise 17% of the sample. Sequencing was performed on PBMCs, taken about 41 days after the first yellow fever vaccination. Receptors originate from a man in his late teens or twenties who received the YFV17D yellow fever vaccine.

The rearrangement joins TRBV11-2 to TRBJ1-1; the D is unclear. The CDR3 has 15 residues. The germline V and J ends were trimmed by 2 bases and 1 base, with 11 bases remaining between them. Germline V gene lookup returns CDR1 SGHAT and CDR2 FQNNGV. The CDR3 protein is CASSLFGRGNTEAFF. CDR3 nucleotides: TGTGCCAGCAGCTTATTCGGCCGAGGGAACACTGAAGCTTTCTTT.

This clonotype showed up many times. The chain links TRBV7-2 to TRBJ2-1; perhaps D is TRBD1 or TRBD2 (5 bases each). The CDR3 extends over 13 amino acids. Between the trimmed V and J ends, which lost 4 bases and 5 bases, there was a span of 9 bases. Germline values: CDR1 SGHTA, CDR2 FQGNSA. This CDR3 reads CASSWGRHNEQFF. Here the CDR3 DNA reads TGTGCCAGCAGCTGGGGACGGCACAATGAGCAGTTCTTC.

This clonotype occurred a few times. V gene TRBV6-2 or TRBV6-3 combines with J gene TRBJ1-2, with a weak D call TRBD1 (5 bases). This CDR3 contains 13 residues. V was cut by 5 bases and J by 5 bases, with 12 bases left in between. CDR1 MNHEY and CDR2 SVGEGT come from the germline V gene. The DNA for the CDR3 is TGTGCCAGCAGTATCGACAGATATTATGGCTACACCTTC. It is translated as CASSIDRYYGYTF.

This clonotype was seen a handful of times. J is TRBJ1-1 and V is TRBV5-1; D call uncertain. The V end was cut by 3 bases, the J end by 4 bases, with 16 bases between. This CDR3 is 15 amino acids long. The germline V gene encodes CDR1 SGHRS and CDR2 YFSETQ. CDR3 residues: CASSSGAVSGTEAFF. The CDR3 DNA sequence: TGCGCCAGCAGCTCGGGAGCCGTCTCGGGCACTGAAGCTTTCTTT.

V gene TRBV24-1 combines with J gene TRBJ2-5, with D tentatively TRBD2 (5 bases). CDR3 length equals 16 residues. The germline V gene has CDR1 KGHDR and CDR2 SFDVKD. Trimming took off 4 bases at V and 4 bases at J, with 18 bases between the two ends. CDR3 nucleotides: TGTGCCACCAGTGACCCGATTTTAAGAGGGAGAGAGACCCAGTACTTC. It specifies CATSDPILRGRETQYF.

The CDR3 region is CSAIRTPNAEAFF. The CDR3 nucleotides are TGCAGTGCTATTCGGACACCAAACGCTGAAGCTTTCTTT. V usage is TRBV20-1 and J usage is TRBJ1-1, with D maybe TRBD1 (5 bases). The germline gives CDR1 DFQATT, CDR2 SNEGSKA (reference sequence). The ends were cut back, 4 bases at V and 6 bases at J, with 15 bases in the middle. This CDR3 spans 13 amino acids.

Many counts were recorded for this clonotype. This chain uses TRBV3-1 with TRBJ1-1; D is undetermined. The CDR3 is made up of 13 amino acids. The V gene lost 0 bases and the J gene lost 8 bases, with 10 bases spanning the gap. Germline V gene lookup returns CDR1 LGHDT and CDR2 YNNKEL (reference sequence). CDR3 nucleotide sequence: TGTGCCAGCAGCCAAGATCTCACGCAAGAAGCTTTCTTT. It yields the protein CASSQDLTQEAFF.

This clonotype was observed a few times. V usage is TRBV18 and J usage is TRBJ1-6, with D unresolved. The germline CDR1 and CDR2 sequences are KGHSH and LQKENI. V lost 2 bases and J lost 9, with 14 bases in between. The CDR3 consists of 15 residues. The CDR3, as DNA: TGTGCCAGCTCACCAAACCGTAGGGTCATTTCACCCCTCCACTTT. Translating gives CASSPNRRVISPLHF.

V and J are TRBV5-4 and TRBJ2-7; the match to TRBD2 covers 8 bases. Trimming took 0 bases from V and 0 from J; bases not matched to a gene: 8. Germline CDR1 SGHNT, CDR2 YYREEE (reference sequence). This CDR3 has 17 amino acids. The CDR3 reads CASSLAPGSGSSYEQYF. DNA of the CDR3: TGTGCCAGCAGCTTGGCCCCTGGGAGCGGGAGCTCCTACGAGCAGTACTTC.

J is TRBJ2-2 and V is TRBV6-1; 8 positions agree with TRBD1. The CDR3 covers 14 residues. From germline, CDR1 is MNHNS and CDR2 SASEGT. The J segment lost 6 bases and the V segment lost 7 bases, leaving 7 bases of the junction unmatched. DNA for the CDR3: TGTGCCAGCATCCCAAACAGGGGGGCCGGGGAGCTGTTTTTT. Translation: CASIPNRGAGELFF.

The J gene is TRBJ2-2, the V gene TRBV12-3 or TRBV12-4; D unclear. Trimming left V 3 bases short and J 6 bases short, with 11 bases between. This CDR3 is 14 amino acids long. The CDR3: CASSLVQVAGELFF. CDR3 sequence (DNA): TGTGCCAGCAGTTTGGTGCAGGTGGCCGGGGAGCTGTTTTTT.

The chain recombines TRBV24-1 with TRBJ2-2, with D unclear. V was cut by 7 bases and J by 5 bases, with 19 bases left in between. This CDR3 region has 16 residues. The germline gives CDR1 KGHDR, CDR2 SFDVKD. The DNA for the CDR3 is TGTGCCACCAGCCCATCGATAGGGTACCTAACCGGGGAGCTGTTTTTT. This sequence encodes CATSPSIGYLTGELFF.

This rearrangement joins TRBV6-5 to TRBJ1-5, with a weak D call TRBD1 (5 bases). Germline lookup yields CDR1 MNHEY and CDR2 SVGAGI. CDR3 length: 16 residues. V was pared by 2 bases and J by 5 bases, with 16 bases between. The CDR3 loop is CASSYQAPWGDQPQHF. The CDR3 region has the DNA TGTGCCAGCAGTTACCAGGCACCCTGGGGGGATCAGCCCCAGCATTTT.

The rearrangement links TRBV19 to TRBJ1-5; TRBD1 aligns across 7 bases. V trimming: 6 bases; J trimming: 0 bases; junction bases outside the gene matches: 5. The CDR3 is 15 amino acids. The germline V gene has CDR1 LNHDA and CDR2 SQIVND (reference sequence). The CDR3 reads CASRDDRVSNQPQHF. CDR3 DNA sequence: TGTGCCAGTAGAGACGACAGGGTTAGCAATCAGCCCCAGCATTTT.

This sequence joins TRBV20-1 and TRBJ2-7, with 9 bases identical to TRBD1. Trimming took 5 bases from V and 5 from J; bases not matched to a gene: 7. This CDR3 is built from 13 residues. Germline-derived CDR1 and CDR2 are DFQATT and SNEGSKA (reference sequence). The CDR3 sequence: CSASTGGSNEQYV. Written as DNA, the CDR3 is TGCAGTGCTTCGACAGGGGGGTCGAACGAGCAGTACGTC.

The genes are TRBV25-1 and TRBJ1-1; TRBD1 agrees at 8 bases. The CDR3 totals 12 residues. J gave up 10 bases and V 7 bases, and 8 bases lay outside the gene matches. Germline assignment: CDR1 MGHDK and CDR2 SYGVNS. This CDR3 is CASTGRGRVAFF. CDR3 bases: TGTGCCAGCACGGGCAGGGGGCGAGTAGCTTTCTTT.

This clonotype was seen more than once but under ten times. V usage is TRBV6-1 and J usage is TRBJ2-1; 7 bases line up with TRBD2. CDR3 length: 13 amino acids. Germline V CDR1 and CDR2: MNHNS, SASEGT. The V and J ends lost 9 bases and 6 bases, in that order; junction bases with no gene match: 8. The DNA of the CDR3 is TGTGCCAGTTATAGAGCGGGGTCCAATGAGCAGTTCTTC. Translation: CASYRAGSNEQFF.